The T cell receptor beta chain described here comes from a study of shared clonotypes between healthy human individuals. An assay was performed, and its level was deep. Repertoires were generated with immunoSEQ multiplex PCR, while TCRdb's copy carries only in-frame clones and drops some. The sample has hundreds of thousands of clones, 75% to 85% seen once. Some 90 million PBMCs served as the genomic DNA source for unsorted samples. Germline assignment: CDR1 SNHLY and CDR2 FYNNEI. Trimming took off 4 bases at V and 4 bases at J, with 11 bases between the two ends. The CDR3 is 13 amino acids. The chain links TRBV2 to TRBJ2-7, with D tentatively TRBD2 (5 bases). Material for sequencing was PBMCs. The sequence was collected from a woman aged 40 to 55 in good health. Some clones in this sample may be carry-over from other donors' samples. As DNA, the CDR3 is TGTGCCAGCAGTGGGTCGGGGAAATACGAGCAGTACTTC. Residues: CASSGSGKYEQYF.